This T cell receptor beta chain was obtained from a study of shared clonotypes between healthy human individuals. TCRdb's copy holds only in-frame clones and misses some; the assay was immunoSEQ multiplex PCR. This repertoire shows some 580,000 clones, around 97% found once; its top ten account for 0.057%. Study outcomes and limitations: Compared with clonotypes that all four donors shared, non-shared clonotypes had lower generation probabilities.

A note on this clone: Its specificity is unknown.

The clonotype comes from a young woman in good health. Sequenced input: naive CD4+ T cells sorted from blood. The subset is: CD45RA+ positively selected.

This CDR3 is CAKSTNSSYEQYF. CDR3 DNA sequence: TGCGCCAAAAGCACGAACAGCTCCTACGAGCAGTACTTC. The V call is TRBV10-2, the J call TRBJ2-7; D is uncertain. Germline V CDR1 and CDR2: WSHSY, SAAADI. The CDR3 length is 13 residues. V was trimmed by 10 bases and J by 0 bases, leaving 13 bases between them.